These T cell receptor beta chains were read from a single sample in a study of T-cell memory formation after mild COVID-19. TCRdb recomputed calls from the 5' RACE reads with MiXCR, one row per CDR3 protein. The repertoire includes under 200,000 distinct CDR3 sequences, about a third of them detected once, and about 11% sits in the top ten. Sequenced sample: PBMCs or a T cell subset sorted from them (not recorded which). Receptors originate from an adult woman who had mild COVID-19 (a few samples of this study predate the infection). Cell type and time point are not known. Both conserved end residues are part of each CDR3. The D gene is left open where the match is weak. Clone size appears in some rows only: once, few, many, or a class for an expanded clone.

TRBJ2-1	17	TRBD2	TRBV30	.	TGTGCCTGGAGTCCCGGCATGGGCGGGGGGAACTACAATGAGCAGTTCTTC	CAWSPGMGGGNYNEQFF
TRBJ2-3	15	TRBD2	TRBV24-1	few	TGTGCCACCAGTGATCCGCGGGAGGGCACAGATACGCAGTACTTT	CATSDPREGTDTQYF
TRBJ2-3	12	.	TRBV12-3/TRBV12-4	few	TGTGCCAGCAGTTCCTATTCAGATACGCAGTATTTT	CASSSYSDTQYF
TRBJ1-4	15	TRBD1	TRBV3-1	few	TGTGCCAGCAGCCGATGGACAGGGGGAGACGAAAAACTGTTTTTT	CASSRWTGGDEKLFF
TRBJ2-3	12	.	TRBV3-1	.	TGTGCCAGCAGCCCAAGAACAGATACGCAGTATTTT	CASSPRTDTQYF
TRBJ2-4	11	.	TRBV23-1	.	TGCGCCAGCAGTTGCCGGGGCGTTCAGTACTTC	CASSCRGVQYF
TRBJ2-1	18	.	TRBV21-1	.	TGTGCCAGCAGCAAAGCGCTTTCTAGTGTTGCATCCTACAATGAGCAGTTCTTC	CASSKALSSVASYNEQFF
TRBJ1-1	12	.	TRBV7-3	.	TGTGCCAGCAGCCTGAGACTTGGGGAAGCTTTCTTT	CASSLRLGEAFF
TRBJ2-5	14	TRBD2	TRBV30	few	TGTGCCTGGAGTGTACCCAGCGGGGGGGAGACCCAGTACTTC	CAWSVPSGGETQYF
TRBJ2-1	12	.	TRBV5-4	few	TGTGCCAGCAGCTTTCACTACAATGAGCAGTTCTTC	CASSFHYNEQFF
TRBJ2-4	16	.	TRBV12-3/TRBV12-4	few	TGTGCCAGCAGTTCCCTCGGGGGAACAGCCAAAAACATTCAGTACTTC	CASSSLGGTAKNIQYF
TRBJ2-1	14	.	TRBV18	few	TGTGCCAGCTCACTCTCAACAGGGTACAATGAGCAGTTCTTC	CASSLSTGYNEQFF